This TCR beta chain originates from a study of shared clonotypes between healthy human individuals. Data came from immunoSEQ multiplex PCR; TCRdb stores just in-frame clones and leaves some out. The sample contains about 2.1 million clones, around 95% of which appear only once. Positive CCR7 selection of CD45RO-negative cells yielded the naive CD8 cells, and terminally differentiated effector memory CD45RA+ cells were excluded. Losses at the gene ends were 3 bases for V and 9 bases for J; bases not matched to a gene: 11. The V gene's germline CDR1 is MDHEN and CDR2 SYDVKM. The CDR3 is made up of 15 amino acids.

This clonotype was sampled from a man younger than 30 in good health. Some clones in this sample may be carry-over from other donors' samples. The chain links TRBV28 to TRBJ2-1; 7 bases match TRBD1. The sequencing input was naive CD8+ T cells from PBMCs. The CDR3 nucleotides are TGTGCCAGCAGTTTCCGGAGACAGGGAAGTGCTGAGCAGTTCTTC. The encoded protein is CASSFRRQGSAEQFF.